Below are 16 T cell receptor beta chains sequenced from a single sample in a study of CXCR3-negative and CXCR3-positive naive CD8 T cells. It was by 5' RACE with UMI labels that the TRB cDNA libraries were prepared. After re-calling the 5' RACE reads, TCRdb lists one entry per CDR3 protein, DNA absent. The specimen's table records about 43,000 distinct CDR3 sequences. The material sequenced was memory CD8+ T cells from blood. The receptor source for this set is a human donor in good health. Some clones in this sample may be carry-over from other donors' samples.

The chain employs TRBV3-1 and TRBJ2-1; no DNA is available, so the TRBD2 call from TCRdb remains unchecked. This CDR3 has 16 residues. In germline, CDR1 is LGHDT, CDR2 YNNKEL (reference sequence). CDR3: CASSPQTSGSYNEQFF.

The V gene is TRBV5-1, the J gene TRBJ2-1; TCRdb picks TRBD2, but there is no DNA to check that call. CDR3 length: 16 residues. Germline assignment: CDR1 SGHRS and CDR2 YFSETQ. CDR3 loop: CASTSGALSSYNEQFF.

This rearrangement joins TRBV11-2 to TRBJ2-5; TCRdb's D gene call, TRBD1, goes unchecked for lack of DNA. The V gene's germline CDR1 is SGHAT and CDR2 FQNNGV. The CDR3 contains 11 residues. The chain's CDR3 is CASSSSRGPFF.

The chain carries TRBV4-3 and TRBJ1-5; lacking DNA, the TRBD1 call made by TCRdb goes unchecked. Germline V lookup: CDR1 LGHNA, CDR2 YSLEER. The CDR3 is 15 residues long. CDR3 loop: CASSYGTGSNQPQHF.

The chain recombines TRBV7-8 with TRBJ2-7. CDR3 size: 13 residues. Germline-derived CDR1 and CDR2 are SGHVS and FQNEAQ. CDR3 sequence: CASSPGRVNEQYF.

The CDR3 loop is CASSLTGGYYNEQFF. The chain carries TRBV7-3 and TRBJ2-1; there is no DNA to check the TCRdb D call of TRBD1. This CDR3 is built from 15 residues. Germline V gives CDR1 SGHTA, CDR2 FQGTGA.

The J gene is TRBJ2-5, the V gene TRBV6-5; TCRdb calls TRBD1, which cannot be checked without DNA. In germline, CDR1 is MNHEY, CDR2 SVGAGI. This CDR3 contains 14 residues. This CDR3 is CASSSGTVYETQYF.

V usage is TRBV7-9 and J usage is TRBJ2-7; TCRdb picks TRBD1, but there is no DNA to check that call. CDR1 is SEHNR, CDR2 FQNEAQ, per germline (reference sequence). The CDR3 length is 15 residues. The CDR3 is CASSRQGLPNGEQYF.

The V call is TRBV10-3, the J call TRBJ2-2. Germline V gene lookup returns CDR1 ENHRY and CDR2 SYGVKD. The CDR3 runs to 12 residues. The CDR3 sequence: CAGQDNTGELFF.

This rearrangement joins TRBV6-2 or TRBV6-3 to TRBJ2-3; without DNA, the TCRdb call of TRBD2 cannot be checked. This CDR3 is built from 14 residues. In germline, CDR1 is MNHEY, CDR2 SVGEGT. The CDR3 here is CASLRGGGTDTQYF.

The chain employs TRBV11-3 and TRBJ2-3; the D call of TRBD1 rests on TCRdb alone, since no DNA is present to check it. Germline CDR1 and CDR2: SGHNT and YENEEA. The CDR3 sequence is 13 residues long. This CDR3 is CASSPRAGTVEYF.

The gene calls are TRBV6-2 or TRBV6-3 and TRBJ2-3. The length of the CDR3 is 14 residues. The germline V gene encodes CDR1 MNHEY and CDR2 SVGEGT. The CDR3 here is CASSYLVLFDTQYF.

CDR3 protein: CSVEEQEWDGYTF. The gene calls are TRBV29-1 and TRBJ1-2; the D call of TRBD1 rests on TCRdb alone, since no DNA is present to check it. The length of the CDR3 is 13 residues. Germline V CDR1 and CDR2: SQVTM, ANQGSEA.

The CDR3 sequence is CASSRSGGEAFF. V and J are TRBV4-1 and TRBJ1-1; TCRdb reports TRBD1, a call that lacks DNA to check it against. CDR3 length equals 12 residues. Looked up from germline, CDR1 is MGHRA and CDR2 is YSYEKL.

V is TRBV5-1 and J is TRBJ1-1; TCRdb names TRBD1, which stays unverified in the absence of DNA. In germline, CDR1 is SGHRS, CDR2 YFSETQ. The CDR3 has 15 amino acids. CDR3 in amino acids: CASRSDGTDNTEAFF.

This chain joins TRBV7-9 and TRBJ1-2; checking the TCRdb D call of TRBD1 is not possible without DNA. Germline loops: CDR1 SEHNR, CDR2 FQNEAQ (reference sequence). The CDR3 sequence is 17 residues long. The CDR3: CASSPHPGESDNYGYTF. The full variable domain, its missing parts supplied by reference TRBV7-9 and TRBJ1-2, is DTGVSQNPRHKITKRGQNVTFRCDPISEHNRLYWYRQTLGQGPEFLTYFQNEAQLEKSRLLSDRFSAERPKGSFSTLEIQRTEQGDSAMYLCASSPHPGESDNYGYTFGSGTRLTVV.